The 9 T cell receptor beta chains in this list originate from one sample, sequenced in a study of blood T cells in healthy people across ages. A second about 6 to 12 cycle PCR used barcoded and J-beta primers. TCRdb re-called the 5' RACE reads through MiXCR, storing one row per CDR3 protein. The table has 900,000 to 950,000 distinct CDR3 sequences, 25% to 35% seen once. A further study also used this sample, focusing on T cells of mothers and their children.

Source material: blood. All receptors derive from a woman aged 40 to 50 in good health.

This clonotype was observed once. This rearrangement joins TRBV7-2 to TRBJ2-7; 10 positions match TRBD1. The junction had 17 bases not matched to a gene; V was cut back by 2 bases and J by 7 bases. Germline V gene lookup returns CDR1 SGHTA and CDR2 FQGNSA. The CDR3 spans 18 residues. For the CDR3, the DNA is TGTGCCAGCAGCTTATTGACTAGAAGGACAGGGGGTCCCAATGAGCAGTACTTC. Protein sequence: CASSLLTRRTGGPNEQYF.

The chain joins TRBV29-1 to TRBJ1-1; D possibly corresponds to TRBD1 (6 bases). V gave up 7 bases and J gave up 0 bases, with 18 bases separating them. The CDR3 has 15 residues. In germline, CDR1 is SQVTM, CDR2 ANQGSEA. The CDR3 sequence is CSGDNGDILNTEAFF. Written as DNA, the CDR3 is TGCAGCGGTGATAATGGGGACATACTGAACACTGAAGCTTTCTTT.

J is TRBJ2-5 and V is TRBV11-2; 7 bases line up with TRBD2. Trimming removed 5 bases from V and 4 bases from J; junction bases left unmatched: 7. From germline, CDR1 is SGHAT and CDR2 FQNNGV. CDR3 length: 14 residues. CDR3 sequence (DNA): TGTGCCAGCAGCCACATCAGGGAGGGAGAGACCCAGTACTTC. The encoded protein is CASSHIREGETQYF.

V gene TRBV20-1 combines with J gene TRBJ2-3; 11 positions match TRBD1. The CDR3 contains 14 residues. Looked up from germline, CDR1 is DFQATT and CDR2 is SNEGSKA (reference sequence). The trim removed 6 bases at V and 1 base at J, leaving 3 bases unmatched. The CDR3 protein is CSAPGQGGTDTQYF. CDR3 DNA sequence: TGCAGTGCCCCGGGACAGGGGGGCACAGATACGCAGTATTTT.

This clonotype was seen more than once but under ten times. V and J are TRBV15 and TRBJ1-1; perhaps TRBD1 as D (5 bases). CDR1 is LNHNV and CDR2 is YYDKDF in the germline V gene (reference sequence). This CDR3 spans 13 amino acids. Trimming left V 5 bases short and J 1 base short, with 8 bases between. CDR3 nucleotide sequence: TGTGCCACCAGCGATACAGGGAACACTGAAGCTTTCTTT. It is translated as CATSDTGNTEAFF.

This clonotype appeared a few times. The chain links TRBV4-3 to TRBJ2-7; D may match TRBD1 or TRBD2 (5 bases each). V shed 7 bases and J shed 3 bases, with 16 bases lying between them. The length of the CDR3 is 14 residues. The germline CDR1 and CDR2 sequences are LGHNA and YSLEER. The CDR3: CASNQRAGYYEQYF. The CDR3 DNA is TGCGCCAGCAACCAGAGGGCAGGGTACTACGAGCAGTACTTC.

This clonotype was picked up a small number of times. This could be a read error, since a much larger clone is one nucleotide away. The gene calls are TRBV29-1 and TRBJ1-1; 7 nucleotides match TRBD1. CDR3 length: 13 amino acids. Germline loops: CDR1 SQVTM, CDR2 ANQGSEA. Unmatched junction bases numbered 4, after V lost 5 bases and J lost 1 base. Here the CDR3 DNA reads TGCAGCGTTATGGGACAGTCGAACACTGAAGCTTTCTTT. Its protein is CSVMGQSNTEAFF.

The chain is built from TRBV20-1 and TRBJ2-7, with 10 bases matching TRBD1. Germline CDR1 DFQATT, CDR2 SNEGSKA (reference sequence). Losses at the gene ends were 1 base for V and 2 bases for J; bases not matched to a gene: 8. The CDR3 extends over 16 amino acids. The CDR3 protein is CSARVFGQGVTYEQYF. The CDR3 DNA is TGCAGTGCTAGAGTGTTTGGACAGGGGGTAACCTACGAGCAGTACTTC.

Details on this clonotype: A read error is possible here, since a much larger clone lies one base away. The chain links TRBV6-2 or TRBV6-3 to TRBJ2-4; 9 nucleotides line up with TRBD1. V was pared by 1 base and J by 13 bases, with 5 bases of the junction left unmatched. Germline V gene data show CDR1 as MNHEY and CDR2 as SVGEGT. This CDR3 has 13 residues. CDR3 loop: CASSYLTGGEQYF. CDR3 nucleotide sequence: TGTGCCAGCAGTTACTTGACAGGGGGAGAGCAGTACTTC.